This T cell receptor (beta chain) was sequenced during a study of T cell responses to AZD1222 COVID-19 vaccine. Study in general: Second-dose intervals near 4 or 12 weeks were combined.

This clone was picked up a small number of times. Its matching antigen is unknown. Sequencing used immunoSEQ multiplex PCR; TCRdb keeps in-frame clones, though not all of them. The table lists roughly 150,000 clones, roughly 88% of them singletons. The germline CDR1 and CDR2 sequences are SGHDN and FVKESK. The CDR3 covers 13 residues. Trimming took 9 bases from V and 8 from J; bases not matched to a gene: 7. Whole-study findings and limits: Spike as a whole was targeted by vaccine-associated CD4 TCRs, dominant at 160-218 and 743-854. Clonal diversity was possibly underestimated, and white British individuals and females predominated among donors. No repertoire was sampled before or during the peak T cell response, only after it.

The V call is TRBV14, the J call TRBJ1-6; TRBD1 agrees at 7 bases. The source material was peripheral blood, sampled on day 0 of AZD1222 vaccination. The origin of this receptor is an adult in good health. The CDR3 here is CASAQGIYSPLHF. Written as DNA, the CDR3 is TGTGCCAGTGCACAGGGGATTTATTCACCCCTCCACTTT.